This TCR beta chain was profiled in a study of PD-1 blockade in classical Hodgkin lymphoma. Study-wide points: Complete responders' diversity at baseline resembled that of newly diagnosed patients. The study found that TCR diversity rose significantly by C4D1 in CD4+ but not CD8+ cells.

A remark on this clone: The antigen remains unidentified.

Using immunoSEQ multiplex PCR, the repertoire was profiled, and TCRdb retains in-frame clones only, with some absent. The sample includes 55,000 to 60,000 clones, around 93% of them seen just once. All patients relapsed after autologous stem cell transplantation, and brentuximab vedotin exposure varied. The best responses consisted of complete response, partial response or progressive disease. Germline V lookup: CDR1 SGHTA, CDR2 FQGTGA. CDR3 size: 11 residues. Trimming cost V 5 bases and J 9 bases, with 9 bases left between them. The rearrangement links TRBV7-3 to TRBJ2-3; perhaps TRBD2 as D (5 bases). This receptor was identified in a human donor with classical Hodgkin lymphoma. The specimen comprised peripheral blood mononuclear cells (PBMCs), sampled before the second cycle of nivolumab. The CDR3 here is CASSRGATQYF. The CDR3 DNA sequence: TGTGCCAGCAGCCGGGGTGCGACGCAGTATTTT.